The T cell receptor (beta chain) described here comes from a study of control samples from healthy donors and cancer patients. This CDR3 contains 15 residues. V was shortened by 5 bases and J by 3 bases, with 14 bases between the two germline ends. Germline values: CDR1 MNHEY, CDR2 SMNVEV (reference sequence). Generated by immunoSEQ multiplex PCR, the TCRdb table keeps only in-frame clones and is missing some. Of about 85,000 clones listed, around 90% are singletons. This chain connects TRBV27 to TRBJ1-5; D unresolved. The sample consisted of blood. This clonotype was sampled from a woman aged 60-75 years in good health. CDR3 region: CASSDNGRANQPQHF. For the CDR3, the DNA is TGTGCCAGCAGTGACAACGGACGGGCCAATCAGCCCCAGCATTTT.